The 30 T cell receptor beta chains listed next were all sequenced from one sample in a study of OX40 agonist ivuxolimab in advanced cancers. Assay used: immunoSEQ multiplex PCR; TCRdb lists only in-frame clones, some missing. Among tens of thousands of clones listed, approximately 86% were seen once. The sequences come from CD4+ or CD8+ T cells sorted from blood, collected in a trial of the OX40 agonist ivuxolimab. The receptor source for this set is an adult with an advanced solid tumor such as melanoma, head and neck, liver or kidney cancer.

This clone has more than one count but fewer than ten. The chain recombines TRBV7-8 with TRBJ2-7; D is perhaps TRBD1 (5 bases). The ends were cut back, 5 bases at V and 0 bases at J, with 14 bases in the middle. Germline CDR1 and CDR2: SGHVS and FQNEAQ. The CDR3 has 15 residues. CDR3 protein: CASSQDRSSSYEQYF. DNA of the CDR3: TGTGCCAGCAGCCAAGACAGATCAAGCTCCTACGAGCAGTACTTC.

This clone was detected only once. This chain joins TRBV9 and TRBJ2-3; 11 positions agree with TRBD2. Per germline, CDR1 SGDLS and CDR2 YYNGEE. The ends lost 3 bases at V and 2 bases at J; junction bases unmatched: 5. CDR3 length equals 16 residues. The CDR3 DNA reads as TGTGCCAGCAGCGCTAGCGGGGGGACTGACACAGATACGCAGTATTTT. Translated: CASSASGGTDTDTQYF.

The rearrangement uses TRBV5-1 and TRBJ1-1; unclear D gene. The germline gives CDR1 SGHRS, CDR2 YFSETQ. Trimming took 0 bases from V and 10 from J, leaving 10 bases between them. There are 12 residues in the CDR3. The CDR3 DNA sequence: TGCGCCAGCAGCTTGGACGCGAAAGGAGCTTTCTTT. This codes for CASSLDAKGAFF.

This sequence joins TRBV27 and TRBJ2-5; D tentatively reads TRBD1 or TRBD2 (6 bases each). The CDR3 consists of 16 residues. The germline gives CDR1 MNHEY, CDR2 SMNVEV (reference sequence). The V end was cut by 2 bases, the J end by 2 bases, with 15 bases between. For the CDR3, the DNA is TGTGCCAGCAGTTTACGGGGGTTCCAGGGGCAAGAGACCCAGTACTTC. It is translated as CASSLRGFQGQETQYF.

The chain combines TRBV27 with TRBJ2-7; D unclear. This CDR3 has 16 amino acids. V lost 0 bases to trimming and J lost 1 base, with 13 bases between them. The germline V gene has CDR1 MNHEY and CDR2 SMNVEV (reference sequence). The CDR3: CASSLSIGQLSYEQYF. DNA for the CDR3: TGTGCCAGCAGTTTATCGATAGGGCAGCTTTCCTACGAGCAGTACTTC.

This chain connects TRBV27 to TRBJ2-1; D may correspond to TRBD1 or TRBD2 (5 bases each). The CDR3 is made up of 15 amino acids. Trimming shortened V by 5 bases and J by 5 bases, and 16 bases separated the two germline ends. Germline-derived CDR1 and CDR2 are MNHEY and SMNVEV (reference sequence). DNA of the CDR3: TGTGCCAGCAGTCCCTGGGACCGCAACAACAATGAGCAGTTCTTC. This sequence encodes CASSPWDRNNNEQFF.

The rearrangement links TRBV19 to TRBJ2-2, with D uncertain. Germline-derived CDR1 and CDR2 are LNHDA and SQIVND (reference sequence). This CDR3 region has 12 residues. CDR3 DNA: TGTGTATCTGGGGCGAACACCGGGGAGCTGTTTTTT. It specifies CVSGANTGELFF.

V and J are TRBV10-1 and TRBJ1-1; tentative D call: TRBD1 (5 bases). V was pared by 5 bases and J by 12 bases, with 19 bases between. The CDR3 has 13 amino acids. Germline-derived CDR1 and CDR2 are WNHNN and SYGVQD (reference sequence). The DNA of the CDR3 is TGCGCCAGCAGTCCAACAGAGGGGCTAAGAACTTTCTTT. The encoded protein is CASSPTEGLRTFF.

The V call is TRBV18, the J call TRBJ1-3; 7 bases fit TRBD1. The length of the CDR3 is 14 residues. Germline CDR1 is KGHSH and CDR2 is LQKENI. V lost 6 bases, J lost 2 bases, and 4 bases stayed unmatched. CDR3 DNA: TGTGCCAGCTCGCCCGACAGGGCTGGAAACACCATATATTTT. Translated: CASSPDRAGNTIYF.

The chain links TRBV5-4 to TRBJ2-1, with 8 bases matching TRBD2. The CDR3 is 16 residues long. V trimming: 4 bases; J trimming: 6 bases; junction bases outside the gene matches: 12. CDR1 and CDR2 from the germline V gene are SGHNT and YYREEE (reference sequence). CDR3 sequence (DNA): TGTGCCAGCAGCCGGACTAGCTCAGTTTTGGGCAATGAGCAGTTCTTC. Residues: CASSRTSSVLGNEQFF. Supplemented by reference TRBV5-4 and TRBJ2-1, the full variable domain reads ETGVTQSPTHLIKTRGQQVTLRCSSQSGHNTVSWYQQALGQGPQFIFQYYREEENGRGNFPPRFSGLQFPNYSSELNVNALELDDSALYLCASSRTSSVLGNEQFFGPGTRLTVL.

V and J are TRBV7-9 and TRBJ2-5; no clear D. This CDR3 spans 12 amino acids. V was cut by 5 bases and J by 5 bases, with 9 bases left in between. Germline assignment: CDR1 SEHNR and CDR2 FQNEAQ (reference sequence). The CDR3 region is CASSGDRETQYF. DNA of the CDR3: TGTGCCAGCAGCGGGGATCGCGAGACCCAGTACTTC.

The genes are TRBV5-1 and TRBJ2-5; D is perhaps TRBD1 or TRBD2 (5 bases each). Germline CDR1 is SGHRS and CDR2 is YFSETQ. Between the trimmed V and J ends, which lost 0 bases and 0 bases, there was a span of 9 bases. This CDR3 is built from 15 residues. CDR3 nucleotides: TGCGCCAGCAGCTTGGTAGGGACGGACCAAGAGACCCAGTACTTC. Amino acid sequence: CASSLVGTDQETQYF. Full variable domain (remainder filled in from reference TRBV5-1 and TRBJ2-5): KAGVTQTPRYLIKTRGQQVTLSCSPISGHRSVSWYQQTPGQGLQFLFEYFSETQRNKGNFPGRFSGRQFSNSRSEMNVSTLELGDSALYLCASSLVGTDQETQYFGPGTRLLVL.

With regard to this clone: The junction does not match germline at one end; this may be a read error. V and J are TRBV15 and TRBJ2-4, with D possibly being TRBD2 (5 bases). Germline loops: CDR1 LNHNV, CDR2 YYDKDF (reference sequence). The CDR3 totals 14 residues. This CDR3 is CATRRDPEGNIQYF. CDR3 DNA: TGTGCCACCAGAAGAGATCCCGAGGGAAACATTCAGTACTTC.

J is TRBJ2-3 and V is TRBV5-4; the match to TRBD1 covers 9 bases. Trimming removed 0 bases from V and 6 bases from J; junction bases left unmatched: 5. This CDR3 contains 15 residues. The germline V gene encodes CDR1 SGHNT and CDR2 YYREEE (reference sequence). The chain's CDR3 is CASSLGTGARDTQYF. In DNA, the CDR3 is TGTGCCAGCAGCTTGGGGACAGGGGCCCGGGATACGCAGTATTTT.

This chain joins TRBV25-1 and TRBJ1-1; D is ambiguous. Germline CDR1 is MGHDK and CDR2 is SYGVNS. The germline V and J ends were trimmed by 6 bases and 1 base, with 15 bases remaining between them. The CDR3 runs to 15 residues. CDR3 coding DNA: TGTGCCAGCAGGGGCCTCCTCGTGGGGAACACTGAAGCTTTCTTT. This translates into CASRGLLVGNTEAFF.

In DNA, the CDR3 is TGTGCCAGCAGTGAGTTATACTACGAGCAGTACTTC. Amino acids: CASSELYYEQYF. The J gene is TRBJ2-7, the V gene TRBV2; the D is unclear. Trimming cost V 3 bases and J 3 bases, with 6 bases left between them. This CDR3 is built from 12 residues. CDR1 SNHLY and CDR2 FYNNEI come from the germline V gene.

The chain combines TRBV27 with TRBJ1-5; D unresolved. Germline V CDR1 and CDR2: MNHEY, SMNVEV (reference sequence). V lost 2 bases to trimming and J lost 7 bases, with 3 bases between them. The CDR3 is made up of 11 amino acids. DNA for the CDR3: TGTGCCAGCAGTTTAGGCCAGCCCCAGCATTTT. This codes for CASSLGQPQHF.

This sequence joins TRBV7-9 and TRBJ2-7, with D unresolved. V was clipped by 3 bases and J by 5 bases, with 8 bases between them. CDR1 and CDR2 from the germline V gene are SEHNR and FQNEAQ (reference sequence). The CDR3 is made up of 12 amino acids. The CDR3 region has the DNA TGTGCCAGCAGCTTGCAGGTGGACGAGCAGTACTTC. This sequence encodes CASSLQVDEQYF. The full variable domain, rest sourced from reference TRBV7-9 and TRBJ2-7, is DTGVSQNPRHKITKRGQNVTFRCDPISEHNRLYWYRQTLGQGPEFLTYFQNEAQLEKSRLLSDRFSAERPKGSFSTLEIQRTEQGDSAMYLCASSLQVDEQYFGPGTRLTVT.

This chain joins TRBV10-2 and TRBJ2-5; 11 positions match TRBD2. The CDR3 loop spans 17 amino acids. J gave up 1 base and V 7 bases, and 11 bases lay outside the gene matches. In germline, CDR1 is WSHSY, CDR2 SAAADI. The CDR3 here is CASTNLVAGGPQETQYF. The CDR3 coding sequence is TGCGCCAGCACCAACTTGGTAGCGGGGGGGCCCCAAGAGACCCAGTACTTC.

The gene calls are TRBV4-3 and TRBJ2-2, with no clear D. The germline V gene encodes CDR1 LGHNA and CDR2 YSLEER. The length of the CDR3 is 15 residues. Deletions cut 0 bases from V and 6 bases from J, with 11 bases between. The CDR3 nucleotides read TGCGCCAGCAGCCAAGACTACGGTTTTCCCGGGGAGCTGTTTTTT. It yields the protein CASSQDYGFPGELFF.

V and J are TRBV5-1 and TRBJ2-3; D unclear. Germline assignment: CDR1 SGHRS and CDR2 YFSETQ. The germline V and J ends were trimmed by 0 bases and 5 bases, with 10 bases remaining between them. CDR3 size: 14 residues. CDR3 nucleotides: TGCGCCAGCAGCTTGGAGAGGATAGGAGATACGCAGTATTTT. The encoded protein is CASSLERIGDTQYF.

This clone was detected once. This sequence joins TRBV19 and TRBJ1-6; D gene unclear. Germline CDR1 and CDR2: LNHDA and SQIVND (reference sequence). This CDR3 contains 13 residues. With 4 bases removed from V and 9 bases from J, the gap between germline ends came to 10 bases. The chain's CDR3 is CASSNGGVSPLHF. In DNA form, the CDR3 reads TGTGCCAGTAGTAATGGTGGGGTTTCACCCCTCCACTTT.

The chain combines TRBV9 with TRBJ2-1, with 10 bases lining up with TRBD2. Germline V CDR1 and CDR2: SGDLS, YYNGEE. V was clipped by 0 bases and J by 3 bases; unmatched bases: 6. The CDR3 length is 17 residues. As DNA, the CDR3 is TGTGCCAGCAGCGTAGTTGATAGCGGGGGGCGCTACAATGAGCAGTTCTTC. Translating it yields CASSVVDSGGRYNEQFF.

This chain connects TRBV4-3 to TRBJ1-1; D unclear. The V end was cut by 8 bases, the J end by 1 base, with 14 bases between. The V gene's germline CDR1 is LGHNA and CDR2 YSLEER. This CDR3 is 14 amino acids long. CDR3 nucleotides: TGCGCCAGCCGCCTTAGGGATTCGAACACTGAAGCTTTCTTT. Its protein is CASRLRDSNTEAFF.

This chain uses TRBV11-2 with TRBJ1-1, with D unresolved. The germline V and J ends were trimmed by 1 base and 4 bases, with 7 bases remaining between them. Germline CDR1 and CDR2: SGHAT and FQNNGV. There are 13 residues in the CDR3. CDR3 loop: CASSLGKFTEAFF. The CDR3 DNA is TGTGCCAGCAGCTTAGGAAAGTTCACTGAAGCTTTCTTT.

The chain links TRBV30 to TRBJ1-3, with unresolved D. V lost 3 bases, J lost 3 bases, and 9 bases lay in between. The CDR3 covers 13 residues. CDR1 is GTSNPN and CDR2 is SVGIG in the germline V gene (reference sequence). The CDR3 coding sequence is TGTGCCTGGAGCACGGGAGATGGAAACACCATATATTTT. Amino acid sequence: CAWSTGDGNTIYF.

The chain recombines TRBV7-9 with TRBJ2-2; perhaps TRBD1 as D (6 bases). This CDR3 has 15 residues. V was cut by 4 bases and J by 4 bases, with 13 bases left in between. Germline V gene lookup returns CDR1 SEHNR and CDR2 FQNEAQ (reference sequence). The CDR3 coding sequence is TGTGCCAGCAGCTCCCACAGGGTACTCACCGGGGAGCTGTTTTTT. Translating it yields CASSSHRVLTGELFF.

This rearrangement joins TRBV19 to TRBJ1-1; possible D gene TRBD1, 5 bases. Germline loops: CDR1 LNHDA, CDR2 SQIVND (reference sequence). The ends were cut back, 3 bases at V and 4 bases at J, with 12 bases in the middle. The CDR3 length is 14 residues. The CDR3 here is CASSIGGGSTEAFF. The DNA for the CDR3 is TGTGCCAGTAGTATTGGGGGAGGGAGCACTGAAGCTTTCTTT.

The sample holds a few counts of this clone. The CDR3 region has the DNA TGTGCCAGCTTTAGGGGGGGGGAAGCTTTCTTT. Translation gives CASFRGGEAFF. The genes are TRBV27 and TRBJ1-1, with TRBD1 as a possible D gene (6 bases). Deletions cut 8 bases from V and 8 bases from J, with 12 bases between. Germline values: CDR1 MNHEY, CDR2 SMNVEV (reference sequence). CDR3 size: 11 residues.

Comment on this clone: The junction departs from the called germline gene at one end, perhaps through a read error. The V call is TRBV27, the J call TRBJ1-1; D possibly corresponds to TRBD1 (6 bases). This CDR3 region has 12 residues. From germline, CDR1 is MNHEY and CDR2 SMNVEV (reference sequence). DNA of the CDR3: TGTGCCAGCAGCCCTGGGGGCACTGAAGCTTCCTTT. Its protein is CASSPGGTEASF.